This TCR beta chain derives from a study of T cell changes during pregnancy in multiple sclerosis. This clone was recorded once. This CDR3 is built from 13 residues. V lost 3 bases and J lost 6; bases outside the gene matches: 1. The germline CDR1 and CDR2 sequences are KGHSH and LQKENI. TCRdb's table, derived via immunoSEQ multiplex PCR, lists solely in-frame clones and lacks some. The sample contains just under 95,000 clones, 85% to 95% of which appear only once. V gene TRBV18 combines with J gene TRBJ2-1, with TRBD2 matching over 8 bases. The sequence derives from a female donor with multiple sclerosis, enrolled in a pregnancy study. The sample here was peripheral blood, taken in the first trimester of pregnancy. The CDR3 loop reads CASSPTSGNEQFF. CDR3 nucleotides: TGTGCCAGCTCACCTACTAGCGGCAATGAGCAGTTCTTC.